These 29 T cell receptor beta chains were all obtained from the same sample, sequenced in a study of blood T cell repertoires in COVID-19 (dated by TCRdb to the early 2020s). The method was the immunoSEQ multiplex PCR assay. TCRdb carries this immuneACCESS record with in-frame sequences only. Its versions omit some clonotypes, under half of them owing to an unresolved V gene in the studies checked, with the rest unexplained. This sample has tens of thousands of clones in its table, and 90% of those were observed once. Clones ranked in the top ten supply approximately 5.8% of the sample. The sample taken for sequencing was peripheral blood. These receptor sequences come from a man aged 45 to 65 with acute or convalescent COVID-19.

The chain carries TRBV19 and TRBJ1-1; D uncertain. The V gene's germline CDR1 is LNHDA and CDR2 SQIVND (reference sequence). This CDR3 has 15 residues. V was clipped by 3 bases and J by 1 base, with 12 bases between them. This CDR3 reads CASSIGVYSNTEAFF. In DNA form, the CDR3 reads TGTGCCAGTAGTATTGGAGTGTATTCGAACACTGAAGCTTTCTTT. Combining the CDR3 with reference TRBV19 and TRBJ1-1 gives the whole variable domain DGGITQSPKYLFRKEGQNVTLSCEQNLNHDAMYWYRQDPGQGLRLIYYSQIVNDFQKGDIAEGYSVSREKKESFPLTVTSAQKNPTAFYLCASSIGVYSNTEAFFGQGTRLTVV.

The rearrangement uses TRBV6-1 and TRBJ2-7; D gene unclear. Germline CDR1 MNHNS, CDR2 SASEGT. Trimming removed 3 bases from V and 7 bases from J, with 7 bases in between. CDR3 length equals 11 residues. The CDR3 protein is CASSDSFEQYF. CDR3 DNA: TGTGCCAGCAGTGATAGTTTTGAGCAGTACTTC.

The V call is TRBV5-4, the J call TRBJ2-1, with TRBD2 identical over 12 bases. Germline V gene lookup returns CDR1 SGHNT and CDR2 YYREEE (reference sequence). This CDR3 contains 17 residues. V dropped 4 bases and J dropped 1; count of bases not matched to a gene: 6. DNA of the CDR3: TGTGCCAGCAGCCCCGGGACTAGCGGGTTTTCCTACAATGAGCAGTTCTTC. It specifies CASSPGTSGFSYNEQFF.

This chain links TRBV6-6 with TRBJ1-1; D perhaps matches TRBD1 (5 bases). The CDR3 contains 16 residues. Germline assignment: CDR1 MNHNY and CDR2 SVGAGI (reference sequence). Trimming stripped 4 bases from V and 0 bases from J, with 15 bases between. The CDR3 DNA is TGTGCCAGCAGTTCCGGTCAGGGTCTCTTGAACACTGAAGCTTTCTTT. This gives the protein CASSSGQGLLNTEAFF.

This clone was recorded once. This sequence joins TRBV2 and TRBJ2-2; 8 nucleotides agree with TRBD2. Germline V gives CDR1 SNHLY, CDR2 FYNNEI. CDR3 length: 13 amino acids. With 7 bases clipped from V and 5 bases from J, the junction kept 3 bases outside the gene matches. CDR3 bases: TGTGCCAGCAAAGCGGGAGAAACCGGGGAGCTGTTTTTT. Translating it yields CASKAGETGELFF.

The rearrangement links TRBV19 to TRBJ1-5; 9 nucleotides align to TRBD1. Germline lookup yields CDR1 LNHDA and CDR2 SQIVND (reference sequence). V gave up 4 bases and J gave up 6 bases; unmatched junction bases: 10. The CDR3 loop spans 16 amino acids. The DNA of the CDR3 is TGTGCCAGTAGTACCCCTGGGACAGGGAGGGTTCAGCCCCAGCATTTT. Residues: CASSTPGTGRVQPQHF.

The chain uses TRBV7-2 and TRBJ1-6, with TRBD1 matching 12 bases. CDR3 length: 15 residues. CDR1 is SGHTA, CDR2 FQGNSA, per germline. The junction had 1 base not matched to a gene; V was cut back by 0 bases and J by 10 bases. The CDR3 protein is CASSLAGQGASPLHF. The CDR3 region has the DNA TGTGCCAGCAGCTTAGCGGGACAGGGGGCCTCACCCCTCCACTTT.

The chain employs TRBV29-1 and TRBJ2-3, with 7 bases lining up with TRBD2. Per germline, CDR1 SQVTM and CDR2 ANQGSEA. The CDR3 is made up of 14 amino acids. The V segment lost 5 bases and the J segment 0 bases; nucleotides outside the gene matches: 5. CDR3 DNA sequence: TGCAGCGTTAGGAGCGGGGCTAGCACAGATACGCAGTATTTT. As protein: CSVRSGASTDTQYF.

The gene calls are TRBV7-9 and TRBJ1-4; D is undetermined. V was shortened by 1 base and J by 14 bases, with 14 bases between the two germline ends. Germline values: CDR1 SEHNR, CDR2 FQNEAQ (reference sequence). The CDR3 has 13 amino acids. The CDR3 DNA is TGTGCCAGCAGCTTAGGCTCGGTGGTACGGCTGTTTTTT. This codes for CASSLGSVVRLFF.

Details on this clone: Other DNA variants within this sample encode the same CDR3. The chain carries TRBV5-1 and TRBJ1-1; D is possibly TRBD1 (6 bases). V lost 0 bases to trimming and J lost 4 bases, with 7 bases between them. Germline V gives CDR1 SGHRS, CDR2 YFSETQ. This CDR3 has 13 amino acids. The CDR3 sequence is CASSLDRVTEAFF. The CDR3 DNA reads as TGCGCCAGCAGCTTGGACAGGGTCACTGAAGCTTTCTTT.

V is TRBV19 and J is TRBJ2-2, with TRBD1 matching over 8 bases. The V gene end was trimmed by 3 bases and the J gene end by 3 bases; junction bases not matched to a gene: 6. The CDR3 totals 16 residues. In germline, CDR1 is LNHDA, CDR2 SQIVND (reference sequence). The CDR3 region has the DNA TGTGCCAGTAGTATTTACACAGGGGGAGACACCGGGGAGCTGTTTTTT. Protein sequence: CASSIYTGGDTGELFF.

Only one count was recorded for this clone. CDR3 DNA sequence: TGTGCCAGCAGAGGGGCCTCAAACTATGGCTACACCTTC. Translating it yields CASRGASNYGYTF. This rearrangement joins TRBV11-3 to TRBJ1-2, with D possibly TRBD1 on 5 matching bases. V shed 6 bases and J shed 2 bases, with 10 bases lying between them. The CDR3 has 13 amino acids. Germline V CDR1 and CDR2: SGHNT, YENEEA.

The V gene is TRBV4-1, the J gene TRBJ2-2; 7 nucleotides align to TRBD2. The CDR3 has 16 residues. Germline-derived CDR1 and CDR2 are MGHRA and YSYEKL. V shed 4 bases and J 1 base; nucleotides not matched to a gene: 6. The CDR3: CASSLRTSGNTGELFF. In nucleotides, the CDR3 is TGCGCCAGCAGCCTCCGGACTAGTGGGAACACCGGGGAGCTGTTTTTT.

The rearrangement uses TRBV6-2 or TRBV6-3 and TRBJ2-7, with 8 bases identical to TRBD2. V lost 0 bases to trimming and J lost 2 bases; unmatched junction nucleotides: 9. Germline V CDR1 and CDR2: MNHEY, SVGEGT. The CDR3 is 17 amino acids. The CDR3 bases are TGTGCCAGCAGTTACTCATCCGGAATAGCGGGACCCTACGAGCAGTACTTC. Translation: CASSYSSGIAGPYEQYF.

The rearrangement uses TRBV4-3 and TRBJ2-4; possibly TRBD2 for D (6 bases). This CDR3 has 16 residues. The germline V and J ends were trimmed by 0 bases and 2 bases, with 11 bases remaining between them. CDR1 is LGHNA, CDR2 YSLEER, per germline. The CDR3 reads CASSQDWRATKNIQYF. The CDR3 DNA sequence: TGCGCCAGCAGCCAAGATTGGAGGGCTACCAAAAACATTCAGTACTTC.

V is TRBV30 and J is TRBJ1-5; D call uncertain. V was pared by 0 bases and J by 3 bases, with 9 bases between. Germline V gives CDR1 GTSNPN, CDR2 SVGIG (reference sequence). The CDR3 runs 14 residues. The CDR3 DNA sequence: TGTGCCTGGAGTGTAGACGGGTACAATCAGCCCCAGCATTTT. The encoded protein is CAWSVDGYNQPQHF.

The CDR3 sequence is CASSYELAANEQFF. The CDR3 nucleotides read TGTGCCAGCAGTTACGAACTAGCGGCAAATGAGCAGTTCTTC. The rearrangement uses TRBV6-2 or TRBV6-3 and TRBJ2-1; 8 bases agree with TRBD2. The V and J ends lost 2 bases and 7 bases, in that order; junction bases with no gene match: 4. The CDR3 has 14 residues. Germline V gene data show CDR1 as MNHEY and CDR2 as SVGEGT.

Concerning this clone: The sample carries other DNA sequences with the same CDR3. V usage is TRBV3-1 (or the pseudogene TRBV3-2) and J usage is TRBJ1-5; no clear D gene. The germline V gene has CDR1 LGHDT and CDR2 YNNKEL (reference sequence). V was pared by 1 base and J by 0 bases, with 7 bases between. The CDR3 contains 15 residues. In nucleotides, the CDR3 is TGTGCCAGCAGCCAAGGACAAGATAGCAATCAGCCCCAGCATTTT. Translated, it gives CASSQGQDSNQPQHF.

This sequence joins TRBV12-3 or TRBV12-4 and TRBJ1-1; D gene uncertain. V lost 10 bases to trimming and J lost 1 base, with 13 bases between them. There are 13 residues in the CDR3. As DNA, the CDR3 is TGTGCCATCGCGTGGACTGCGAACACTGAAGCTTTCTTT. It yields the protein CAIAWTANTEAFF.

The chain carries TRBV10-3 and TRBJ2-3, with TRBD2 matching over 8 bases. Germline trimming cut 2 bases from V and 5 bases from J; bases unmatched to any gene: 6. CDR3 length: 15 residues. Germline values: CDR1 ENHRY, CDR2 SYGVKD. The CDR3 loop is CAISEDAGGIDTQYF. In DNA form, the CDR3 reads TGTGCCATCAGTGAGGACGCGGGAGGTATAGATACGCAGTATTTT.

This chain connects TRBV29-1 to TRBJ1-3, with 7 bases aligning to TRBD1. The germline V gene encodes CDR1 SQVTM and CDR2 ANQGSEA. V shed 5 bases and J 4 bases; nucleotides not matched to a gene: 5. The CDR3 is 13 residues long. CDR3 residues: CSVTTGRGNTIYF. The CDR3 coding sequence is TGCAGCGTTACGACAGGGCGAGGAAACACCATATATTTT.

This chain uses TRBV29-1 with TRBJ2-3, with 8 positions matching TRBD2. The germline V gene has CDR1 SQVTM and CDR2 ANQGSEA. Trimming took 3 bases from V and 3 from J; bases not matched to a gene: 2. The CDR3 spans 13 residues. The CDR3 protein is CSVDLAGTDTQYF. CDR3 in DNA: TGCAGCGTTGATCTAGCGGGTACAGATACGCAGTATTTT.

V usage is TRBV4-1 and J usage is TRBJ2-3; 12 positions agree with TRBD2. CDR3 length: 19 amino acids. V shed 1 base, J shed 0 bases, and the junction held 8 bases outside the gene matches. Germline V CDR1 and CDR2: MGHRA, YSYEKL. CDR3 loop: CASSQGLAGAVLSTDTQYF. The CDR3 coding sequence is TGCGCCAGCAGCCAAGGACTAGCGGGGGCTGTCCTTAGCACAGATACGCAGTATTTT.

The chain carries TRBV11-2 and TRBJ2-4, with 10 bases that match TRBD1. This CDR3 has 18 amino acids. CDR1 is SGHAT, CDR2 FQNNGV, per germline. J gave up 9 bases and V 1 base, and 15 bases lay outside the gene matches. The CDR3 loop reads CASSLVQGTGEERSIQYF. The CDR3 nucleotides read TGTGCCAGCAGCTTAGTCCAAGGGACAGGGGAGGAGCGGTCCATTCAGTACTTC.

This chain's CDR3 is CATSRRLAGGPYEQYF. In nucleotides, the CDR3 is TGTGCCACCAGCCGACGACTAGCGGGAGGACCCTACGAGCAGTACTTC. The chain couples TRBV15 to TRBJ2-7; 13 positions agree with TRBD2. The CDR3 length is 16 residues. Unmatched junction bases numbered 6, after V lost 5 bases and J lost 2 bases. The germline V gene has CDR1 LNHNV and CDR2 YYDKDF (reference sequence).

The CDR3 DNA reads as TGTGCCATTTTAAGCGGGAGTGGGTACGAGCAGTACTTC. Its translation: CAILSGSGYEQYF. The chain employs TRBV6-5 and TRBJ2-7; 8 bases agree with TRBD2. The junction had 9 bases not matched to a gene; V was cut back by 10 bases and J by 4 bases. Looked up from germline, CDR1 is MNHEY and CDR2 is SVGAGI. The CDR3 spans 13 residues.

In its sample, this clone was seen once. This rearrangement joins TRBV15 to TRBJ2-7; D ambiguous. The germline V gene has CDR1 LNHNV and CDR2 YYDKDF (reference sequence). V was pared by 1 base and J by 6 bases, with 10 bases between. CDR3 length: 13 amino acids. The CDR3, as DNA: TGTGCCACCAGCAGAGCCTCGAGCACCGAGCAGTACTTC. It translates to CATSRASSTEQYF.

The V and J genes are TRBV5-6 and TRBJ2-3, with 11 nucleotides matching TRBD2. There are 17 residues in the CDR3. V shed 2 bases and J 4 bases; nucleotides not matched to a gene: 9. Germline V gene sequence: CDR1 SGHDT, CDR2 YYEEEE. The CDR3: CASSLTSGTSGADTQYF. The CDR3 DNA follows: TGTGCCAGCAGCTTAACCTCCGGGACTAGCGGTGCAGATACGCAGTATTTT.

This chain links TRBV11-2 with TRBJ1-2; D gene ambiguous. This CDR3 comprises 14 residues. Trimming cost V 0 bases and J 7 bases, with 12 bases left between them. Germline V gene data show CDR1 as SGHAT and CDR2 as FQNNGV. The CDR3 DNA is TGTGCCAGCAGCTTAGATCTGGCAGAGGGTGGCTACACCTTC. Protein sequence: CASSLDLAEGGYTF.